This T cell receptor (beta chain) comes out of a study of blood T cell repertoires in COVID-19. Across the whole study: Some COVID-19 samples were acute and others convalescent; all came from the United States, Italy and Spain. PBMCs, B-cell-depleted T cells, or T cells provided the cDNA or gDNA that made up the material.

This CDR3 is 14 amino acids long. V lost 4 bases to trimming and J lost 3 bases; unmatched junction nucleotides: 5. Germline CDR1 SGHRS, CDR2 YFSETQ. The Seattle site enrolled patients during active infection and followed them longitudinally. Produced via immunoSEQ multiplex PCR; TCRdb's table is partial and in-frame only. The sample has fewer than 700,000 clones, about 89% seen once; the top ten hold around 8%. This clonotype was obtained from a woman between 45 and 65 years old with COVID-19, enrolled during active disease. The sequencing sample was made of peripheral blood. This chain uses TRBV5-1 with TRBJ2-5, with 8 bases fitting TRBD1. The CDR3 here is CASSPRTGKETQYF. The CDR3 region has the DNA TGCGCCAGCAGCCCGCGGACAGGGAAAGAGACCCAGTACTTC.